These 17 T cell receptor beta chains were all obtained from the same sample, sequenced in a study of beta chain features in type 1 diabetes. The sequenced template was cDNA made from the entire isolated RNA. Generated by immunoSEQ multiplex PCR, the TCRdb table keeps only in-frame clones and is missing some. The table has some 150,000 clones, roughly 53% seen once; the top ten hold under 0.5%. Sequencing was performed on Tregs from blood. These receptors all come from a man aged 18-30 years in good health.

The gene calls are TRBV9 and TRBJ1-5, with D perhaps matching TRBD1 (6 bases). The CDR3 has 15 residues. Between the trimmed V and J ends, which lost 3 bases and 6 bases, there was a span of 16 bases. CDR1 SGDLS and CDR2 YYNGEE come from the germline V gene. In nucleotides, the CDR3 is TGTGCCAGCAGCGCCGGACAGATGTTTGGTCAGCCCCAGCATTTT. Residues: CASSAGQMFGQPQHF. Full variable domain (outside the CDR3, taken from reference TRBV9 and TRBJ1-5): DSGVTQTPKHLITATGQRVTLRCSPRSGDLSVYWYQQSLDQGLQFLIQYYNGEERAKGNILERFSAQQFPDLHSELNLSSLELGDSALYFCASSAGQMFGQPQHFGDGTRLSIL.

This clone appeared a few times. The J gene is TRBJ2-3, the V gene TRBV29-1, with 11 positions matching TRBD1. The CDR3 covers 14 residues. J gave up 3 bases and V 6 bases, and 5 bases lay outside the gene matches. In germline, CDR1 is SQVTM, CDR2 ANQGSEA. CDR3 DNA sequence: TGCAGCGTCTCAGGGACAGGGGGAACAGATACGCAGTATTTT. Translating it yields CSVSGTGGTDTQYF.

A single count supports this clone. The chain couples TRBV18 to TRBJ2-1, with 12 positions matching TRBD2. V was clipped by 2 bases and J by 3 bases; unmatched bases: 5. CDR1 is KGHSH, CDR2 LQKENI, per germline. This CDR3 contains 17 residues. CDR3 amino acids: CASSPDLAGGFYNEQFF. The CDR3 DNA reads TGTGCCAGCTCACCAGACCTAGCGGGAGGGTTCTACAATGAGCAGTTCTTC.

This rearrangement joins TRBV14 to TRBJ2-1; no firm D call. V lost 2 bases and J lost 4, with 6 bases in between. CDR1 is SGHDN, CDR2 FVKESK, per germline. CDR3 length: 13 residues. The CDR3 coding sequence is TGTGCCAGCAGCCAATGGAGTTACAATGAGCAGTTCTTC. Translated: CASSQWSYNEQFF.

The chain employs TRBV9 and TRBJ2-1, with 9 positions matching TRBD1. Germline V gene sequence: CDR1 SGDLS, CDR2 YYNGEE. CDR3 length: 15 residues. The ends lost 3 bases at V and 10 bases at J; junction bases unmatched: 11. CDR3 DNA: TGTGCCAGCAGCGCAGGGACAGGGCTAGTACCAGAGCAGTTCTTC. Its protein product is CASSAGTGLVPEQFF.

This clone was found a few times. The rearrangement links TRBV5-6 to TRBJ2-6; TRBD1 agrees at 12 bases. This CDR3 has 19 residues. J lost 2 bases, V lost 4 bases, and 10 bases had no gene match. CDR1 and CDR2 (germline): SGHDT, YYEEEE. This CDR3 is CASSRSRGQGATGANVLTF. DNA for the CDR3: TGTGCCAGCAGCCGGAGTAGGGGACAGGGGGCGACTGGGGCCAACGTCCTGACTTTC.

The chain combines TRBV7-9 with TRBJ1-4, with 8 bases matching TRBD1. The germline V gene has CDR1 SEHNR and CDR2 FQNEAQ (reference sequence). The length of the CDR3 is 18 residues. J gave up 0 bases and V 5 bases, and 11 bases lay outside the gene matches. The CDR3 sequence is CASSPGRTGRATNEKLFF. The CDR3 bases are TGTGCCAGCAGCCCCGGGCGGACAGGGCGGGCAACTAATGAAAAACTGTTTTTT. The variable domain in full, with the rest retrieved from reference TRBV7-9 and TRBJ1-4, is DTGVSQNPRHKITKRGQNVTFRCDPISEHNRLYWYRQTLGQGPEFLTYFQNEAQLEKSRLLSDRFSAERPKGSFSTLEIQRTEQGDSAMYLCASSPGRTGRATNEKLFFGSGTQLSVL.

This chain links TRBV30 with TRBJ1-6, with D possibly matching TRBD1 (6 bases). CDR3 length equals 13 residues. Trimming took 3 bases from V and 8 from J, leaving 11 bases between them. Per the germline V gene, CDR1 is GTSNPN and CDR2 is SVGIG (reference sequence). CDR3 amino acids: CAWRKQGYSPLHF. The CDR3, as DNA: TGTGCCTGGAGAAAACAGGGATATTCACCCCTCCACTTT.

Only a few counts were recorded for this clone. The chain uses TRBV27 and TRBJ1-5; D is uncertain. Trimming pared 4 bases from V and 1 base from J, leaving 8 bases between. The V gene's germline CDR1 is MNHEY and CDR2 SMNVEV (reference sequence). CDR3 length: 14 residues. Written as DNA, the CDR3 is TGTGCCAGCAGTTCATCCGCGAGCAATCAGCCCCAGCATTTT. Its protein is CASSSSASNQPQHF.

The V gene is TRBV7-6, the J gene TRBJ1-1; D is ambiguous. V dropped 3 bases and J dropped 5 bases, with 13 bases sitting between them. Germline CDR1 is SGHVS and CDR2 is FNYEAQ. The CDR3 loop spans 14 amino acids. CDR3 residues: CASSFPGRPTEAFF. CDR3 sequence (DNA): TGTGCCAGCAGCTTTCCCGGCAGGCCTACTGAAGCTTTCTTT.

V gene TRBV7-2 combines with J gene TRBJ2-6; D perhaps matches TRBD1 (6 bases). V was cut by 1 base and J by 2 bases, with 12 bases left in between. This CDR3 region has 17 residues. Germline V lookup: CDR1 SGHTA, CDR2 FQGNSA. The CDR3 DNA reads as TGTGCCAGCAGCTTAGGGGTACAGGGTACTGGGGCCAACGTCCTGACTTTC. It encodes CASSLGVQGTGANVLTF.

The V and J genes are TRBV9 and TRBJ2-3, with TRBD1 matching 7 bases. V lost 2 bases to trimming and J lost 1 base; unmatched junction nucleotides: 4. The CDR3 contains 15 residues. CDR1 is SGDLS and CDR2 is YYNGEE in the germline V gene. The CDR3 DNA reads TGTGCCAGCAGCGTTCAGGACAGGCGCACAGATACGCAGTATTTT. It encodes CASSVQDRRTDTQYF. The complete variable domain, with remaining parts taken from reference TRBV9 and TRBJ2-3, reads DSGVTQTPKHLITATGQRVTLRCSPRSGDLSVYWYQQSLDQGLQFLIQYYNGEERAKGNILERFSAQQFPDLHSELNLSSLELGDSALYFCASSVQDRRTDTQYFGPGTRLTVL.

This sequence joins TRBV10-3 and TRBJ1-2; the D gene is possibly TRBD1 (6 bases). Germline-derived CDR1 and CDR2 are ENHRY and SYGVKD. The CDR3 contains 11 residues. Trimming removed 7 bases at V and 4 bases at J, with 7 bases between. CDR3: CAITQGYGYTF. The CDR3 DNA reads TGTGCCATCACACAGGGCTATGGCTACACCTTC.

The table lists this clone with a few counts. The V gene is TRBV7-2, the J gene TRBJ2-7, with D possibly being TRBD2 (6 bases). Germline V gene data show CDR1 as SGHTA and CDR2 as FQGNSA. The CDR3 is 14 residues long. The V and J ends lost 1 base and 4 bases respectively, with 11 bases between them. CDR3 nucleotide sequence: TGTGCCAGCAGCTTAGAGGCGGGGCGGTACGAGCAGTACTTC. Translation: CASSLEAGRYEQYF.

The chain links TRBV10-3 to TRBJ2-7; the match to TRBD2 covers 8 bases. This CDR3 has 12 amino acids. Germline CDR1 reads ENHRY; CDR2 reads SYGVKD. Trimming at V came to 10 bases and at J to 7 bases, leaving 9 bases not matched to a gene. CDR3 amino acids: CATGAGAREQYF. The CDR3 region has the DNA TGTGCCACTGGAGCGGGAGCGAGGGAGCAGTACTTC.

The chain recombines TRBV27 with TRBJ2-7; 9 bases map to TRBD1. V lost 1 base, J lost 9 bases, and 4 bases stayed unmatched. The CDR3 length is 13 residues. The germline V gene encodes CDR1 MNHEY and CDR2 SMNVEV (reference sequence). For the CDR3, the DNA is TGTGCCAGCAGTTTATTGGGGACAGGGAGGCAGTACTTC. Encoded protein: CASSLLGTGRQYF.

In this sample, this clone turned up a few times. The V call is TRBV9, the J call TRBJ2-1, with 8 bases lining up with TRBD2. Germline values: CDR1 SGDLS, CDR2 YYNGEE. Unmatched junction bases numbered 9, after V lost 3 bases and J lost 7 bases. This CDR3 region has 15 residues. The CDR3 is CASSAGTRGNNEQFF. Here the CDR3 DNA reads TGTGCCAGCAGCGCGGGGACTAGGGGTAATAATGAGCAGTTCTTC.